The rows below give T cell receptor beta chains drawn from one sample of a study of shared clonotypes between healthy human individuals. This table comes from immunoSEQ multiplex PCR, and its TCRdb copy is limited to in-frame clones, with some not included. The data show over 2 million clones, roughly 95% seen once. The specimen was naive CD8+ T cells sorted from blood. The source of these receptors is a man aged 18 to 29 in good health. CDR3s include the opening cysteine and the closing phenylalanine or tryptophan. Fields, in order: V gene, J gene, D gene, CDR3 DNA, CDR3 protein. The D gene is left open where the match is weak.

TRBV4-1	TRBJ2-7	NA	TGCGCCAGCAGTGAAAGGGAAGGGAAACCTCCCTACGAGCAGTACTTC	CASSEREGKPPYEQYF
TRBV7-8	TRBJ1-5	NA	TGTGCCAGCAGACAGGACGGCAATCAGCCCCAGCATTTT	CASRQDGNQPQHF
TRBV1	TRBJ1-2	NA	TGCACCAGCAGCCAAGATCGGCAGGACAGGGGTGTTGGTGGCTACACCTTC	CTSSQDRQDRGVGGYTF
TRBV4-3	TRBJ1-4	NA	TGCGCCAGCAGCCAACAGCTATCGGTCGAAAAACTGTTTTTT	CASSQQLSVEKLFF
TRBV9	TRBJ1-5	TRBD1	TGTGCCAGCAGCGTAGGACAGGGGCCTCAGCCCCAGCATTTT	CASSVGQGPQPQHF
TRBV9	TRBJ2-7	NA	TGTGCCAGCAGCGTAGGTAGCGAGCACTCCTACGAGCAGTACTTC	CASSVGSEHSYEQYF
TRBV12-5	TRBJ2-1	NA	TGTGCTAGTGGTTTATCTGGGTCCCTAAGCAATGAGCAGTTCTTC	CASGLSGSLSNEQFF
TRBV6-6	TRBJ1-2	NA	TGTGCCAGCAGTTACTCGAAGGGGGAAGGTAGCTATGGCTACACCTTC	CASSYSKGEGSYGYTF
TRBV28	TRBJ2-7	TRBD1	TGTGCCAGCAGTTTGAGGGGGCCCTCGAGGGAGCAGTACTTC	CASSLRGPSREQYF
TRBV7-9	TRBJ2-5	NA	TGTGCCAGCAGCTTAGCGTCTAGCGGAGGGGGGATCCAAGAGACCCAGTACTTC	CASSLASSGGGIQETQYF
TRBV19	TRBJ2-7	TRBD1	TGTGCCAGTAGTCTAACCGGGACAGCGTTCTACGAGCAGTACTTC	CASSLTGTAFYEQYF
TRBV29-1	TRBJ2-1	TRBD1	TGCAGCGTTGAACTCCGGGACAGCAACAATGAGCAGTTCTTC	CSVELRDSNNEQFF
TRBV30	TRBJ2-7	NA	TGTGCCTGGAGGGCCTTGGGCAGCCGCTACGAGCAGTACTTC	CAWRALGSRYEQYF